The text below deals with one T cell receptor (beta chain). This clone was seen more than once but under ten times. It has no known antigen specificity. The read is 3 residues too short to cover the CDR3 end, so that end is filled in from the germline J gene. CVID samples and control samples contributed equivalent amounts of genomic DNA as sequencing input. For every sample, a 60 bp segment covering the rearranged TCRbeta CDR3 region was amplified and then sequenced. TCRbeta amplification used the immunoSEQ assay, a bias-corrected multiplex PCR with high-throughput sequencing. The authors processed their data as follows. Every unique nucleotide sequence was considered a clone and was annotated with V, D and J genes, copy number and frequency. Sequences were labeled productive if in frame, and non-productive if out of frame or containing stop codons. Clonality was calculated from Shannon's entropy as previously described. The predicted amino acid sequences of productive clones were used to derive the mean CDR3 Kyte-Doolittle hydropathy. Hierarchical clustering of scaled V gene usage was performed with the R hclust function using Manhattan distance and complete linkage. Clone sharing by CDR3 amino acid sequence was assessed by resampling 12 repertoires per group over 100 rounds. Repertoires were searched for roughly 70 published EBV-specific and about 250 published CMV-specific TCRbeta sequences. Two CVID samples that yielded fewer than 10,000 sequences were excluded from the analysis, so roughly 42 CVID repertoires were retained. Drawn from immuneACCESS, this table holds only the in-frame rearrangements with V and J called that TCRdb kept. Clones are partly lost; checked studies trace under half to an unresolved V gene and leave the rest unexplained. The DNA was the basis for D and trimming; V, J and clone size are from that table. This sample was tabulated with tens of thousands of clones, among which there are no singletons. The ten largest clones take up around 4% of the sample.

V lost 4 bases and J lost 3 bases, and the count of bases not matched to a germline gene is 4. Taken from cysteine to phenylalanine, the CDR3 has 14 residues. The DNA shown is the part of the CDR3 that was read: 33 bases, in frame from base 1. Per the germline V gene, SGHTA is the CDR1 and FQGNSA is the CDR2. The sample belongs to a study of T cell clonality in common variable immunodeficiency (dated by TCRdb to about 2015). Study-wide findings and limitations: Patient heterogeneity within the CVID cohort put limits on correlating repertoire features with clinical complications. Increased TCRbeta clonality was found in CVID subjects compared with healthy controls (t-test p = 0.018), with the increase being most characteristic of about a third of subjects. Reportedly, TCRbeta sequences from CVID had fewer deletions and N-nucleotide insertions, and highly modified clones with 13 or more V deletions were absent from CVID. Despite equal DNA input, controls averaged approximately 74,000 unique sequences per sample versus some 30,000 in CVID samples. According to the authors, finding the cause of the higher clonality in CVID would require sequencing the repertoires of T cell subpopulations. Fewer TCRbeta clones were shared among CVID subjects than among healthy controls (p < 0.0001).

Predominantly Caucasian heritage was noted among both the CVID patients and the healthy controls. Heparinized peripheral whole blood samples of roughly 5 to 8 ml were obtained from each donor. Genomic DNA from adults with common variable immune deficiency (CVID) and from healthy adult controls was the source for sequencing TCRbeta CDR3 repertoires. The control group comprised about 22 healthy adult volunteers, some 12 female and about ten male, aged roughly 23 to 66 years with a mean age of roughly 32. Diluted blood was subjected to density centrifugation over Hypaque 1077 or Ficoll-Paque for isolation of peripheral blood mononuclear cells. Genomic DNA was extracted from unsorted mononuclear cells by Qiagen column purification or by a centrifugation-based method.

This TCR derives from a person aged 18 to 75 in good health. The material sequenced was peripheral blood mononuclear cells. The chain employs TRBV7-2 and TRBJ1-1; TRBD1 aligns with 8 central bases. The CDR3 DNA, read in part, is TGTGCCAGCAGCTCCGACAGGGGATACACTGAA. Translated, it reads CASSSDRGYTE. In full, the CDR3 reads CASSSDRGYTEAFF.